These 13 T cell receptor beta chains originate from one sample sequenced in a study of T cell responses to AZD1222 COVID-19 vaccine. This table comes from immunoSEQ multiplex PCR, and its TCRdb copy is limited to in-frame clones, with some not included. The data contain about 160,000 clones, around 93% of them seen just once; the ten biggest clones take up approximately 4.4%. This specimen was peripheral blood, taken on day 0 of AZD1222 vaccination. These receptors all come from an adult in good health.

For the CDR3, the DNA is TGTGCCAGCAGTTACTCGAAGGGACAGGGAAGAGACGAGCAGTACTTC. Its translation: CASSYSKGQGRDEQYF. This sequence joins TRBV6-5 and TRBJ2-7; 9 bases align to TRBD1. The CDR3 is made up of 16 amino acids. Germline V lookup: CDR1 MNHEY, CDR2 SVGAGI. V dropped 0 bases and J dropped 5; count of bases not matched to a gene: 8.

The chain couples TRBV30 to TRBJ2-5; no definite D call. Between the trimmed V and J ends, which lost 4 bases and 5 bases, there was a span of 14 bases. The germline CDR1 and CDR2 sequences are GTSNPN and SVGIG (reference sequence). This CDR3 comprises 13 residues. The CDR3 DNA is TGTGCCTGGATAGACGTCGCTAGGGAGACCCAGTACTTC. Encoded protein: CAWIDVARETQYF.

The chain links TRBV24-1 to TRBJ2-3, with 10 bases that match TRBD2. The CDR3 extends over 16 amino acids. Per the germline V gene, CDR1 is KGHDR and CDR2 is SFDVKD. V lost 3 bases to trimming and J lost 1 base; unmatched junction nucleotides: 3. DNA of the CDR3: TGTGCCACCAGTGATCCTAGCGGGAGCGGCACAGATACGCAGTATTTT. This gives the protein CATSDPSGSGTDTQYF.

CDR3 protein: CASSQIAASTDTQYF. CDR3 coding DNA: TGTGCCAGCAGCCAAATAGCAGCTAGCACAGATACGCAGTATTTT. The gene calls are TRBV3-1 (or the pseudogene TRBV3-2) and TRBJ2-3; D is ambiguous. This CDR3 has 15 amino acids. V dropped 2 bases and J dropped 0 bases, with 9 bases sitting between them. CDR1 and CDR2 (germline): LGHDT, YNNKEL (reference sequence).

The chain has TRBV5-1 and TRBJ1-4; D possibly corresponds to TRBD1 (5 bases). The CDR3 runs to 15 residues. The V gene lost 0 bases and the J gene lost 8 bases, with 14 bases spanning the gap. Germline V gives CDR1 SGHRS, CDR2 YFSETQ. CDR3 residues: CASSLAGQGDEKLFF. In nucleotides, the CDR3 is TGCGCCAGCAGCTTGGCCGGGCAGGGAGACGAAAAACTGTTTTTT.

The chain is built from TRBV7-2 and TRBJ2-2; 9 bases align to TRBD1. The CDR3 loop spans 15 amino acids. The germline V gene encodes CDR1 SGHTA and CDR2 FQGNSA. V lost 4 bases and J lost 5; bases outside the gene matches: 5. CDR3 DNA sequence: TGTGCCAGCAGCTCGGGACAGGGAAGAACCGGGGAGCTGTTTTTT. Translated: CASSSGQGRTGELFF.

The chain is built from TRBV5-1 and TRBJ2-7, with D unclear. This CDR3 is built from 14 residues. Deletions cut 5 bases from V and 0 bases from J, with 12 bases between. From germline, CDR1 is SGHRS and CDR2 YFSETQ. CDR3 DNA sequence: TGCGCCAGCAGAAAGGGCCCTAGCTCCTACGAGCAGTACTTC. It translates to CASRKGPSSYEQYF.

This chain uses TRBV10-3 with TRBJ2-7; 10 bases are shared with TRBD2. Germline loops: CDR1 ENHRY, CDR2 SYGVKD. V lost 2 bases to trimming and J lost 5 bases; unmatched junction nucleotides: 0. This CDR3 has 13 residues. The CDR3 region is CAISETSGNEQYF. Written as DNA, the CDR3 is TGTGCCATCAGTGAGACTAGCGGGAACGAGCAGTACTTC.

The chain employs TRBV19 and TRBJ2-1; the D gene could be TRBD1 or TRBD2 (5 bases each). Germline V gene sequence: CDR1 LNHDA, CDR2 SQIVND (reference sequence). The CDR3 consists of 13 residues. V was clipped by 3 bases and J by 7 bases, with 10 bases between them. The CDR3 loop reads CASSMGVENEQFF. The CDR3 DNA reads as TGTGCCAGTAGTATGGGGGTGGAGAATGAGCAGTTCTTC. Full variable domain (outside the CDR3, taken from reference TRBV19 and TRBJ2-1): DGGITQSPKYLFRKEGQNVTLSCEQNLNHDAMYWYRQDPGQGLRLIYYSQIVNDFQKGDIAEGYSVSREKKESFPLTVTSAQKNPTAFYLCASSMGVENEQFFGPGTRLTVL.

As DNA, the CDR3 is TGTGCCTGGAGTGTGACAGTGGATAATTCACCCCTCCACTTT. Its protein is CAWSVTVDNSPLHF. The V and J genes are TRBV30 and TRBJ1-6, with a weak D call TRBD1 (5 bases). CDR3 length: 14 amino acids. The V gene lost 0 bases and the J gene lost 5 bases, with 8 bases spanning the gap. The germline gives CDR1 GTSNPN, CDR2 SVGIG (reference sequence).

The J gene is TRBJ2-5, the V gene TRBV7-2, with D possibly matching TRBD1 (6 bases). Germline V CDR1 and CDR2: SGHTA, FQGNSA. Deletions cut 5 bases from V and 9 bases from J, with 16 bases between. CDR3 length: 13 residues. This CDR3 reads CASSPRQAAAQYF. The CDR3 nucleotides are TGTGCCAGCAGCCCCCGACAGGCAGCGGCCCAGTACTTC. The variable domain in full, with the rest retrieved from reference TRBV7-2 and TRBJ2-5, is GAGVSQSPSNKVTEKGKDVELRCDPISGHTALYWYRQSLGQGLEFLIYFQGNSAPDKSGLPSDRFSAERTGGSVSTLTIQRTQQEDSAVYLCASSPRQAAAQYFGPGTRLLVL.

The V gene is TRBV12-3 or TRBV12-4, the J gene TRBJ1-2; a weak D match, TRBD1 (5 bases). Deletions cut 4 bases from V and 5 bases from J, with 8 bases between. The length of the CDR3 is 12 residues. The CDR3 spells CASSSGGYGYTF. Written as DNA, the CDR3 is TGTGCCAGCAGTTCGGGGGGTTATGGCTACACCTTC.

The genes are TRBV24-1 and TRBJ2-3; D possibly uses TRBD1 or TRBD2 (5 bases each). This CDR3 has 16 amino acids. Germline V CDR1 and CDR2: KGHDR, SFDVKD. V lost 2 bases and J 3 bases, leaving 14 bases between the germline ends. The CDR3: CATSDYGTIGTDTQYF. The CDR3 region has the DNA TGTGCCACCAGTGATTACGGGACCATAGGAACAGATACGCAGTATTTT.